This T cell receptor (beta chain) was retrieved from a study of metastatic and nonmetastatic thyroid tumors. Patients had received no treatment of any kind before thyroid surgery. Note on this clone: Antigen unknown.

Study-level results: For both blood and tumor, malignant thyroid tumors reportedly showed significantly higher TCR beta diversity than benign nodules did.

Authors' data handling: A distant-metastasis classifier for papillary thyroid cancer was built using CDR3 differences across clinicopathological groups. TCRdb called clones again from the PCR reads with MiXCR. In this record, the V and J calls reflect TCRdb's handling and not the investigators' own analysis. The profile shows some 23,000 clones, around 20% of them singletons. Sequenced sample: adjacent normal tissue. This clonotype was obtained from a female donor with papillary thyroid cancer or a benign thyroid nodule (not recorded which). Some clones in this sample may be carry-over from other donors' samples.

CDR3 protein: CATSDVGREAGANVLTF. For the CDR3, the DNA is TGTGCCACCAGTGATGTGGGCAGGGAGGCCGGGGCCAACGTCCTGACTTTC. The chain uses TRBV24-1 and TRBJ2-6; TRBD2 is a possible D gene (6 bases). CDR1 is KGHDR and CDR2 is SFDVKD in the germline V gene. This CDR3 is built from 17 residues. V lost 3 bases and J 4 bases, leaving 15 bases between the germline ends.